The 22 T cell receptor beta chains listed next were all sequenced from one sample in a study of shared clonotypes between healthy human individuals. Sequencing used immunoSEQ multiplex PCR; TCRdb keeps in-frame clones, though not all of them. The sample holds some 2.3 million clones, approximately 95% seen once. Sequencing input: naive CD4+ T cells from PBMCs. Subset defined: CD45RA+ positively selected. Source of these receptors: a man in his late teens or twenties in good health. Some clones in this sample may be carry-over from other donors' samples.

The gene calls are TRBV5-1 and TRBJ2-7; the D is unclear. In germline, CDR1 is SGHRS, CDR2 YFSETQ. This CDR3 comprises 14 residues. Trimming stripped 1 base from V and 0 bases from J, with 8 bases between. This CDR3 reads CASSLIRSSYEQYF. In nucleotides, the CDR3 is TGCGCCAGCAGCTTGATCCGAAGCTCCTACGAGCAGTACTTC.

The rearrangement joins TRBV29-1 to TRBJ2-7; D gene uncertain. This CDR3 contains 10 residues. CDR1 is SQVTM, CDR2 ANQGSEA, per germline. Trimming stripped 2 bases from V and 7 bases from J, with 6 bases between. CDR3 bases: TGCAGCGTTGAATCGGTGGAGCAGTACTTC. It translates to CSVESVEQYF.

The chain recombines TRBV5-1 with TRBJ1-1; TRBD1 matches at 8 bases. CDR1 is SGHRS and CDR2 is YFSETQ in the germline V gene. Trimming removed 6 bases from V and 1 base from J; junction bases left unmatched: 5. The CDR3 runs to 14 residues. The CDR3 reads CASTSGTGNTEAFF. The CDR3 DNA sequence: TGCGCCAGCACCTCCGGGACAGGGAACACTGAAGCTTTCTTT.

The CDR3 region has the DNA TGTGCCAGCAGTCCTGGACTAGGCACAGATACGCAGTATTTT. It is translated as CASSPGLGTDTQYF. The rearrangement uses TRBV6-1 and TRBJ2-3; TRBD2 matches at 7 bases. Germline CDR1 is MNHNS and CDR2 is SASEGT. V shed 5 bases, J shed 1 base, and the junction held 3 bases outside the gene matches. The CDR3 has 14 residues.

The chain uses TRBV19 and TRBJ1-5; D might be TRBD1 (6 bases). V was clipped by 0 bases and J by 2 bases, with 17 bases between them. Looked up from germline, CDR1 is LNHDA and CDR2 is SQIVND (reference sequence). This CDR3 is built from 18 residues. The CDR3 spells CASSIEWGRGSGNQPQHF. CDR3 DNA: TGTGCCAGTAGTATAGAATGGGGGCGGGGGAGCGGCAATCAGCCCCAGCATTTT.

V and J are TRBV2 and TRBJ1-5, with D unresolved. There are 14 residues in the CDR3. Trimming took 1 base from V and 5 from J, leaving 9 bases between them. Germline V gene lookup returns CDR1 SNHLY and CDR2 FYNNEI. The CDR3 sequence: CASSEGGAHQPQHF. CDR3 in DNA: TGTGCCAGCAGTGAAGGGGGTGCGCATCAGCCCCAGCATTTT.

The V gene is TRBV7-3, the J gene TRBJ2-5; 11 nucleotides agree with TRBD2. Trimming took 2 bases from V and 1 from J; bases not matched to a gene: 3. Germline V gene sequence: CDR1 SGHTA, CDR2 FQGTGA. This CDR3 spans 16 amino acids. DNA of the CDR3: TGTGCCAGCAGCTTAGGGGGGACTAGCGGCCAAGAGACCCAGTACTTC. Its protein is CASSLGGTSGQETQYF.

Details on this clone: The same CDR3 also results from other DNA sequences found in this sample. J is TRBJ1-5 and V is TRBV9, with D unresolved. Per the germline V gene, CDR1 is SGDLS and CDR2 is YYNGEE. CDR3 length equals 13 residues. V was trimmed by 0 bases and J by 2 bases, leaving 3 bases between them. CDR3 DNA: TGTGCCAGCAGCGTAGCAGGCAATCAGCCCCAGCATTTT. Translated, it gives CASSVAGNQPQHF.

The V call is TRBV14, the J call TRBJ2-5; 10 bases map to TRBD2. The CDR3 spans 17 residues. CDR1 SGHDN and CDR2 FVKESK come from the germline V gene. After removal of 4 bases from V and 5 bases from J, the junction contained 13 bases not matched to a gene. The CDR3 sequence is CASSLQGAGLALETQYF. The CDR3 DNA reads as TGTGCCAGCAGCCTGCAGGGGGCGGGACTAGCGTTGGAGACCCAGTACTTC.

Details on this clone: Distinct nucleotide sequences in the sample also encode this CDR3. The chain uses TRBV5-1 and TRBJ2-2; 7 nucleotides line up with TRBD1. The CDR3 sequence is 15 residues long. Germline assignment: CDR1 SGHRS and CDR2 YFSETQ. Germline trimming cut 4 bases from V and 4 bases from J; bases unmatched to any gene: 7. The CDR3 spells CASSPRQGRTGELFF. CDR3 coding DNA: TGCGCCAGCAGCCCGCGACAGGGCCGCACCGGGGAGCTGTTTTTT.

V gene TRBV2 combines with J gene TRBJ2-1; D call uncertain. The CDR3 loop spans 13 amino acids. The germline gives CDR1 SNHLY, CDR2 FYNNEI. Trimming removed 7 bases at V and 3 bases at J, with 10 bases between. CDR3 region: CASTEQVYNEQFF. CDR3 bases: TGTGCCAGCACCGAGCAGGTCTACAATGAGCAGTTCTTC.

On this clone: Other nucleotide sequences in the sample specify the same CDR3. CDR3: CATSRATEETQYF. CDR3 in DNA: TGTGCCACCAGCAGAGCGACGGAAGAGACCCAGTACTTC. V gene TRBV15 combines with J gene TRBJ2-5; D unclear. The V end lost 1 base, the J end lost 3 bases, and 6 bases lay between the germline ends. Germline V gives CDR1 LNHNV, CDR2 YYDKDF (reference sequence). The CDR3 sequence is 13 residues long.

As DNA, the CDR3 is TGTGCCAGCAGCCCGGACTATAACTATGGCTACACCTTC. It specifies CASSPDYNYGYTF. J is TRBJ1-2 and V is TRBV7-6; D remains unclear. Trimming shortened V by 5 bases and J by 1 base, and 8 bases separated the two germline ends. The CDR3 has 13 residues. Germline V lookup: CDR1 SGHVS, CDR2 FNYEAQ.

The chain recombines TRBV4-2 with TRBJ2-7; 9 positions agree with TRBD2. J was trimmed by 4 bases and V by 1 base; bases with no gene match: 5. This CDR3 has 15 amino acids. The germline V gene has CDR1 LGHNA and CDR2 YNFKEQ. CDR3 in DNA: TGTGCCAGCAGCCAAGTGGGCGGGGGGGAATACGAGCAGTACTTC. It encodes CASSQVGGGEYEQYF.

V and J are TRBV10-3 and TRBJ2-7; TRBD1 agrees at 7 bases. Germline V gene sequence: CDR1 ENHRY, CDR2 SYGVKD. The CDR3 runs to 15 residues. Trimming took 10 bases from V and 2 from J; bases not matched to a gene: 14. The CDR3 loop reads CASRLNRDRAYEQYF. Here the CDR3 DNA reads TGTGCCAGCAGACTCAACCGGGACAGAGCCTACGAGCAGTACTTC.

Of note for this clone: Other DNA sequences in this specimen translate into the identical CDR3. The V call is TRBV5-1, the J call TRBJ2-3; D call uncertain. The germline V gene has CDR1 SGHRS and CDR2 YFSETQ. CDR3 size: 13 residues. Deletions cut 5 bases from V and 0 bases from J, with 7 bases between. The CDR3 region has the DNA TGCGCCAGCAGTCCCTTAAGCACAGATACGCAGTATTTT. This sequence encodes CASSPLSTDTQYF.

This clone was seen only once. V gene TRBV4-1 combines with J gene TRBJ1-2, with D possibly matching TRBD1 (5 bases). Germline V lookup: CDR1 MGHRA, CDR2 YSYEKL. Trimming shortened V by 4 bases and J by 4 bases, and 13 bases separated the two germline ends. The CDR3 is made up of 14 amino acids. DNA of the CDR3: TGCGCCAGCAGCCTCGCGGGGGAGAGCTATGGCTACACCTTC. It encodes CASSLAGESYGYTF.

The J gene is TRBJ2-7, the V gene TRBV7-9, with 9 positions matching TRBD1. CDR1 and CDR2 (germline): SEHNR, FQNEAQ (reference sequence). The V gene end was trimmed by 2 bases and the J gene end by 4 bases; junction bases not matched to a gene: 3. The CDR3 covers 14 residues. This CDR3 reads CASSLRGQGYEQYF. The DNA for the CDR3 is TGTGCCAGCAGCTTACGGGGACAGGGTTACGAGCAGTACTTC.

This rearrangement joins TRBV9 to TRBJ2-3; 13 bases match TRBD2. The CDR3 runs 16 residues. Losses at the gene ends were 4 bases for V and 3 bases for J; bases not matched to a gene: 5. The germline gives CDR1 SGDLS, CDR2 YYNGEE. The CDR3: CASSSRLAGGTDTQYF. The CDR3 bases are TGTGCCAGCAGCTCCAGACTAGCGGGAGGAACAGATACGCAGTATTTT.

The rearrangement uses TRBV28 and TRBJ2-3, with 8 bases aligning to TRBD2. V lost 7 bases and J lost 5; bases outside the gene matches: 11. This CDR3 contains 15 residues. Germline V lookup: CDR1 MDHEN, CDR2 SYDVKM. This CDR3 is CASTSGGSGEDTQYF. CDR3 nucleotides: TGTGCCAGCACCAGCGGTGGTAGCGGGGAAGATACGCAGTATTTT.

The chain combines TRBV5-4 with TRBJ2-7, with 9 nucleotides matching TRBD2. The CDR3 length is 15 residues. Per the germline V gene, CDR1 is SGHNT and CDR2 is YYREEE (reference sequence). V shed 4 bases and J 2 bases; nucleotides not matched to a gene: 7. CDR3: CASSQSSGSPYEQYF. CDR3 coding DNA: TGTGCCAGCAGCCAAAGTAGCGGGAGCCCCTACGAGCAGTACTTC. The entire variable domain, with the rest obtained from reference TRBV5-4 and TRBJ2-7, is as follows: ETGVTQSPTHLIKTRGQQVTLRCSSQSGHNTVSWYQQALGQGPQFIFQYYREEENGRGNFPPRFSGLQFPNYSSELNVNALELDDSALYLCASSQSSGSPYEQYFGPGTRLTVT.

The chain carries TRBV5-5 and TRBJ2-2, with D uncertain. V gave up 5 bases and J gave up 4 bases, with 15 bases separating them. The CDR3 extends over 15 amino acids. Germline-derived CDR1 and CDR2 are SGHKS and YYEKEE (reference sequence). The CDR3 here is CASSFALYGTGELFF. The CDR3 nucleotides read TGTGCCAGCAGTTTTGCCCTGTACGGCACCGGGGAGCTGTTTTTT.